This T cell receptor beta chain was recorded in a study of CD8 T cells in Susac syndrome. Overall study results and limits: An acknowledgment was made by the study that its TCR sequencing and HLA analysis involved relatively few individuals.

RNA was extracted with the RNeasy kit, and a quantity of about 0.45 to 1 ug was reverse transcribed using random hexamers. The authors amplified TCR beta CDR3 across 54 Vbeta and 13 Jbeta using immunoSEQ multiplex PCR. TCRdb redid the calling of the immunoSEQ multiplex PCR reads with MiXCR, one entry per CDR3 protein. The sample consists of around 190,000 distinct CDR3 sequences, around 93% of them appearing once. Sequencing of TCR beta was performed on blood CD8+ and CD4+ T cells. The CD8+ and CD4+ T cells were isolated magnetically using a negative isolation approach, whereas the TEMRA cells were enriched by FACS. Note on this clonotype: Its antigen is still unknown.

There are 12 residues in the CDR3. The ends were cut back, 4 bases at V and 7 bases at J, with 10 bases in the middle. CDR1 and CDR2 (germline): MGHDK, SYGVNS. The J gene is TRBJ1-2, the V gene TRBV25-1; D gene ambiguous. This receptor was identified in a human donor in good health. The sample was CD4+ T cells from PBMCs. For the CDR3, the DNA is TGTGCCAGCAGTGTCGGAGTTGGTGGCTACACCTTC. This codes for CASSVGVGGYTF.